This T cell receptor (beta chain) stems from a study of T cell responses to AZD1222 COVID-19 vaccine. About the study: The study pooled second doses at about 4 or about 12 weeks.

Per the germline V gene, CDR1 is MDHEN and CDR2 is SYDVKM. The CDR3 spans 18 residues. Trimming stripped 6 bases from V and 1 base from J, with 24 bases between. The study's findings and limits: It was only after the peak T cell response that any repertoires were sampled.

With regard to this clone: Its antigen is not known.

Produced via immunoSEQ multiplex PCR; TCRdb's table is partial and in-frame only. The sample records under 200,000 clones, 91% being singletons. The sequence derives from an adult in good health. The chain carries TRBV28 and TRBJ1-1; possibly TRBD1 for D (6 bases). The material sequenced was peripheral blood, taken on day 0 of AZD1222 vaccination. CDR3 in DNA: TGTGCCAGCAGCCCCGTTACAGGGAAGGGGAGCAGGAACACTGAAGCTTTCTTT. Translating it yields CASSPVTGKGSRNTEAFF.